This entry is about one T cell receptor beta chain. Its antigen remains undetermined. Nothing much larger sits one base from this clone, and base qualities are not available. This specimen comes from a study of cytomegalovirus exposure and HLA in healthy donors (dated 2017 in TCRdb). Some background on the complete study: In an earlier analysis of 587 of the donors, approximately 260 Gb of sequence data and 95 million to 130 million unique TCR beta sequences from about 180 million T cells were reported. An early release that covered about 640 HLA-typed donors contained approximately 300 gigabases of sequencing data and about 93 million unique TCR sequences. Among the roughly 370 genotyped donors, around 81% belonged to the genetic ancestry cluster associated with self-reported Caucasian donors. The aim of the study was to test whether cataloging public T cell receptors could identify signatures of past pathogen exposure. The study profiled the T cell repertoires of 500 to 800 subjects by immunosequencing and related them to cytomegalovirus serostatus. In addition to the first cohort of 650 to 800 subjects, a separate validation cohort of 130 or so different subjects was used. High-throughput TCR immunosequencing, statistical association of individual TCRs with disease status, and machine learning were combined to predict cytomegalovirus infection status. A later analysis re-examined previously published TCR beta repertoires from around 670 donors and added high-resolution HLA genotyping to investigate patterns of TCR occurrence. Rather than drawing on any new phenotypic data, the later analysis identified candidate immune exposures from TCR beta sequences and the way those sequences occurred across donors. An earlier analysis of 450 to 750 of the donors used high-throughput TCR beta sequencing to judge whether each TCR beta V gene segment behaved as functional or pseudogenic. Donor age, sex, ethnicity and CMV serostatus were compiled together with the repertoire data. A later genetic analysis used genome-wide SNP genotypes for about 65% of the 666 donors, treating that subset as a discovery cohort. Every repertoire in the discovery cohort had been generated on one and the same sequencing platform. HLA typing included class I and class II loci at four-digit resolution. The number of donors typed differed by locus, with roughly 620-630 for A, B, C, DRB1 and DQB1, 522 for DQA1, under 610 for DPA1, and under 490 for DPB1. Several DR-DQ haplotypes were handled as single units for association and clustering, since linkage in the cohort was strong. On average, roughly 240,000 unique TCR beta nucleotide sequences were sequenced per donor among 350 to 400 genotyped donors of the cohort, with roughly 18% of those sequences being non-productive. Beyond this particular receptor, the publication reports: Several of the top co-occurrence clusters appeared to be linked to parvovirus B19, influenza, CMV and Epstein-Barr virus, according to a later analysis. Because counts were too low, approximately 15 rarely observed V segments, including chromosome 9 orphons, were excluded from the earlier analysis of 587 of the donors. In a later analysis, the rate of TCR association differed among HLA loci, with DRB1 alleles having the most associated TCRs and HLA-C alleles having the fewest. In this cohort, only TCR beta chains were sequenced, and detectable features were limited by the absence of alpha or paired-chain data. In a later analysis, around 17,000 TCR beta sequences were associated with specific HLA alleles at a false discovery rate of 0.05. Immune exposure information for the cohort was limited to CMV serostatus. In vitro tests confirmed that a few of the cytomegalovirus-associated TCR beta chains recognize cytomegalovirus antigens. The study gave a list of 150 to 200 TCR beta chains associated with cytomegalovirus. The sequencing pipeline was judged likely to have produced a cluster of highly shared sequence variants as a technical artifact. A further reported finding was that TCR beta sequences accurately predicted the HLA-A and HLA-B alleles for most subjects in the first cohort. Some IMGT-functional V segments, including TRBV6-2 and TRBV6-3, could not be told apart with the 87-base-pair reads, so those segments were excluded. Presence/absence analyses assumed roughly uniform sequencing depth across donors, an assumption that may not hold. A later analysis found that most CMV-associated TCR beta chains appeared HLA-restricted, with HLA associations seemingly driven largely by CMV exposure. A later genetic analysis reported fewer N-insertions in productive TCRs among donors in an Asian-associated ancestry cluster than the approximately 700-donor mean. Correlated functional status among segregating V segments might reflect linkage disequilibrium, but an unknown experimental factor could not be ruled out. Most TCR sequences were observed very rarely across donors, whereas some public TCRs were present in many individuals. Cytomegalovirus status was reported to be diagnosed by the classifier with high specificity and sensitivity in both the original and validation cohorts. HLA typing was unavailable for some donors at each locus, so association tests used only the typed subset. A later analysis found that HLA-associated TCR beta chains were more clonally expanded and had lower generation probabilities than equally common non-associated chains. In an earlier analysis of some 500 of the donors, most TCR beta V segments were observed in productive rearrangements about 87% or about 30% of the time, broadly matching IMGT annotations. A later genetic analysis associated a missense DCLRE1C variant with V-gene and J-gene trimming of TCR beta chains, and an independent cohort replicated the association. Strong co-occurrence of HLA alleles, especially DR and DQ, made assigning TCR associations to individual alleles difficult. The authors suggested that the approach could potentially be extended to other disease states and immunological phenotypes.

The cohort consisted of some 670 healthy bone marrow donors. At the time of sampling, all cohort members were nominally healthy, though unrecorded immune exposures were likely present. The donor tested CMV seronegative and was one of the 352 seronegative cohort members. A peripheral blood sample was provided by each donor, and peripheral blood mononuclear cells were used for TCR beta sequencing. The Qiagen DNeasy Blood Extraction Kit was used to extract genomic DNA from the blood cell samples. The germline V gene encodes CDR1 KGHSH and CDR2 LQKENI. The CDR3 starts with the cysteine, ends with the phenylalanine, and has 18 residues. Only the CDR3 region is kept as DNA, spanning 54 bases read in frame from base 1. V is pared back by 0 bases and J by 1 base, with 18 bases lying between the germline termini. The library came from the immunoSEQ multiplex PCR assay. The multiplex PCR relied on a mix of 60 forward primers for TCR Vbeta segments and 13 reverse primers for TCR Jbeta segments. The CDR3 region of rearranged TCR beta genes was amplified from genomic DNA by a multiplex PCR assay. On the Illumina HiSeq System, the amplified TCR beta libraries were sequenced as 87-base-pair reads. The paper's data handling went like this. A later analysis tallied 75 million to 95 million unique TCR beta chains across the 666 repertoires, and approximately 12 million of those chains were shared by two or more donors. Raw reads were error-corrected and collapsed into unique sequences by a nearest-neighbor algorithm in which closely related sequences were merged to remove PCR and sequencing errors. Alignment of CDR3 sequences to IMGT reference sequences was used to assign V, D and J gene segments. For a sequence to be retained, a match of at least six nucleotides to both a V gene segment and a J gene segment was required. Rearrangements were classified as productive when the CDR3 lacked stop codons and remained in frame with V and J, and all other rearrangements were classified as non-productive. CDR3 was defined by IMGT convention, running from the second conserved V-encoded cysteine to the conserved J-encoded phenylalanine. In an earlier analysis of some 550 of the donors, sequences lacking an unambiguous match to a single V gene segment were excluded. An earlier analysis of several hundred of the donors called V segments functional above 56.7% productive rearrangements and segregating when the between-donor standard deviation exceeded 5%. A statistical classification framework was built for diagnosing cytomegalovirus status from the catalog of TCR beta chain sequences. A later analysis assigned V and J genes by comparing TCR nucleotide sequences with IMGT/GENE-DB human TR gene sequences. A later analysis assigned CDR3 sequences and most-parsimonious VDJ recombination scenarios with the TCRdist pipeline. In a later analysis, each TCR beta chain was defined by its CDR3 amino acid sequence together with its V-gene family, and reads without a unique V-gene family were excluded. As a way to deal with suspected cross-contamination and a sequencing artifact, a later analysis dropped approximately 590 nucleotide sequences that were highly shared and had low generation probability. For each public chain, a later analysis derived a clonal expansion index from normalized ranks of inferred template counts within each repertoire. In a later analysis, generation probabilities were computed with a VDJ recombination model fitted to out-of-frame rearrangements, and the resulting probabilities were checked against IGoR. Hypergeometric tests were used in a later analysis to score TCR-TCR, TCR-HLA and TCR-CMV co-occurrence, with a repertoire-size bias correction applied to the TCR pairs. False discovery rates were estimated in a later analysis by permuting HLA or CMV assignments 20 times. In a later analysis, co-occurring TCRs were grouped using DBSCAN, and TCRdist sequence similarity was added for clustering within HLA-allele-positive subsets. For co-occurrence clustering, repertoires with fewer than 30,000 or more than 120,000 public chains were excluded, along with 4 to 6 repertoires with anomalous nucleotide sharing. TCRdb retrieved this table from immuneACCESS and kept in-frame rearrangements only. Not all clones are present; in checked studies, unresolved V genes account for under half, and no reason is known for the remainder. The DNA was the basis for D and trimming; V, J and clone size are from that table. A total of under 200,000 clones appear in this sample, around 83% of them only once. The biggest ten clones account for 1.7% of the sample.

The chain links TRBV18 with TRBJ2-5; tentative D gene TRBD2, with 6 bases matching. Sequenced input: PBMCs. The origin of this receptor is a young woman in good health and CMV-seronegative. The CDR3 protein: CASSPPSLAGTSQETQYF. The DNA sequence reads TGTGCCAGCTCACCACCTTCCCTCGCGGGGACCTCCCAAGAGACCCAGTACTTC.